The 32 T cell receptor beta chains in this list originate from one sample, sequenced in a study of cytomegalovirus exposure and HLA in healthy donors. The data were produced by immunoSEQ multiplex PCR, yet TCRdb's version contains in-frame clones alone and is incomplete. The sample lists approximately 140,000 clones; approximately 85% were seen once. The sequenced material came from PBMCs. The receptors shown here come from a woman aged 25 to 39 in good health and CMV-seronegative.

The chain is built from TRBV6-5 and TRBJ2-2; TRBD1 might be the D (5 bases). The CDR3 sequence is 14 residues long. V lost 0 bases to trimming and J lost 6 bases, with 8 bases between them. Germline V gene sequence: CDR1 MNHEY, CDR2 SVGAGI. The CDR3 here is CASSYSSTAGELFF. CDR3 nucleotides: TGTGCCAGCAGTTACTCCTCGACAGCCGGGGAGCTGTTTTTT.

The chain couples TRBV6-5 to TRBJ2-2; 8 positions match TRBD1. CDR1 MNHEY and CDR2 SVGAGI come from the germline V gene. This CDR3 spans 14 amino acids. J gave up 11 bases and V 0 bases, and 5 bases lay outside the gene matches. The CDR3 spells CASSYSPGGIELFF. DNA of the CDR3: TGTGCCAGCAGTTACTCCCCAGGGGGCATCGAGCTGTTTTTT.

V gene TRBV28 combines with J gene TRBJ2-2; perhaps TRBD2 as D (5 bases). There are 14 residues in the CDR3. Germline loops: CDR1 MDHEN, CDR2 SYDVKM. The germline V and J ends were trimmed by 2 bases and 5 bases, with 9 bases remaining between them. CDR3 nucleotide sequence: TGTGCCAGCAGTTTAAGAGGGTTGACCGGGGAGCTGTTTTTT. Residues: CASSLRGLTGELFF.

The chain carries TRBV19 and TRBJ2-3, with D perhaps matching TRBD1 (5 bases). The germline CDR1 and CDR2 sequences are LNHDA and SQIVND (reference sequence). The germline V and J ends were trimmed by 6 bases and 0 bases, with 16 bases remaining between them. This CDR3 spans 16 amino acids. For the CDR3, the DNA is TGTGCCAGTAGGAATCACAGGAGTTCTAGCACAGATACGCAGTATTTT. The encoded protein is CASRNHRSSSTDTQYF. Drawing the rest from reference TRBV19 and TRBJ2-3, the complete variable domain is DGGITQSPKYLFRKEGQNVTLSCEQNLNHDAMYWYRQDPGQGLRLIYYSQIVNDFQKGDIAEGYSVSREKKESFPLTVTSAQKNPTAFYLCASRNHRSSSTDTQYFGPGTRLTVL.

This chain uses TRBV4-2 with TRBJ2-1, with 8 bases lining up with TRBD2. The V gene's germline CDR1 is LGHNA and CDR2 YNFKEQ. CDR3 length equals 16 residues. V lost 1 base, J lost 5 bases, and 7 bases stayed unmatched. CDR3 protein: CASSQGSGGPNNEQFF. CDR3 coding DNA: TGTGCCAGCAGCCAAGGGAGCGGGGGACCGAACAATGAGCAGTTCTTC.

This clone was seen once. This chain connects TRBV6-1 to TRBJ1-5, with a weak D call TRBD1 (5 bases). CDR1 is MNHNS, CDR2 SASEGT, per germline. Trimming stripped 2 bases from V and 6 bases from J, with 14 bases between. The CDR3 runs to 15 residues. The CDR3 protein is CASSERGVVGQPQHF. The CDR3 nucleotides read TGTGCCAGCAGTGAACGGGGGGTTGTTGGTCAGCCCCAGCATTTT.

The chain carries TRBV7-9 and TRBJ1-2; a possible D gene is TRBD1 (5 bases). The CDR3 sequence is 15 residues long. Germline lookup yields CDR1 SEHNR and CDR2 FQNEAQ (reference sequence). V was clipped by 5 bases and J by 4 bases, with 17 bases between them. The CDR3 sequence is CASSPLGGGSYGYTF. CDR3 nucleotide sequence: TGTGCCAGCAGCCCTCTCGGGGGGGGTTCCTATGGCTACACCTTC.

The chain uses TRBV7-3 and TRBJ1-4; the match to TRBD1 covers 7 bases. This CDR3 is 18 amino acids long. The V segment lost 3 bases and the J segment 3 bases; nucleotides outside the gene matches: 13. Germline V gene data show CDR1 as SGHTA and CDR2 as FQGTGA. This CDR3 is CASSFNGPRQGPNEKLFF. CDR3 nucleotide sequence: TGTGCCAGCAGCTTTAACGGCCCCCGACAGGGCCCTAATGAAAAACTGTTTTTT.

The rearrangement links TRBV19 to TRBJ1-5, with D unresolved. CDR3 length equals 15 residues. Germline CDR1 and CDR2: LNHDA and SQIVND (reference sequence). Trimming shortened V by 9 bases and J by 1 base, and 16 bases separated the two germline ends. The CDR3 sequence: CASKPRRSSNQPQHF. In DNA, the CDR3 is TGTGCCAGCAAACCGCGTCGGTCGAGCAATCAGCCCCAGCATTTT. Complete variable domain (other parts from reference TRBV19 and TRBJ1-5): DGGITQSPKYLFRKEGQNVTLSCEQNLNHDAMYWYRQDPGQGLRLIYYSQIVNDFQKGDIAEGYSVSREKKESFPLTVTSAQKNPTAFYLCASKPRRSSNQPQHFGDGTRLSIL.

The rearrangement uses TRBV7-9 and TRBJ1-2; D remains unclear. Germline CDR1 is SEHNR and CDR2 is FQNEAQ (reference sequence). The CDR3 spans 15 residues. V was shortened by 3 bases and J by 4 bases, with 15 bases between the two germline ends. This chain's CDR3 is CASSFSGVVGYGYTF. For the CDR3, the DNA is TGTGCCAGCAGCTTTTCCGGGGTCGTAGGCTATGGCTACACCTTC. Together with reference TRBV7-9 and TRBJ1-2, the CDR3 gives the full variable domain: DTGVSQNPRHKITKRGQNVTFRCDPISEHNRLYWYRQTLGQGPEFLTYFQNEAQLEKSRLLSDRFSAERPKGSFSTLEIQRTEQGDSAMYLCASSFSGVVGYGYTFGSGTRLTVV.

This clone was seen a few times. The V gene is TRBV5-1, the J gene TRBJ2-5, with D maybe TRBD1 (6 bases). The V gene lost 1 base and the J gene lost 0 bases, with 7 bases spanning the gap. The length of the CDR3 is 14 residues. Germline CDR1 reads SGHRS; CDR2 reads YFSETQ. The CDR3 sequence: CASSLSGDQETQYF. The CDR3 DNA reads TGCGCCAGCAGCTTGTCAGGGGACCAAGAGACCCAGTACTTC.

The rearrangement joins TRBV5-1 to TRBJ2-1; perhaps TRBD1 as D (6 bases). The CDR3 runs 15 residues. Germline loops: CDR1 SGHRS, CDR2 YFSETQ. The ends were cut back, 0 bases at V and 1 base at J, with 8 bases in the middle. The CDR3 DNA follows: TGCGCCAGCAGCTTGGGAACAGGGTCCTACAATGAGCAGTTCTTC. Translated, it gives CASSLGTGSYNEQFF. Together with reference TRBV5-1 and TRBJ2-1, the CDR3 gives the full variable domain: KAGVTQTPRYLIKTRGQQVTLSCSPISGHRSVSWYQQTPGQGLQFLFEYFSETQRNKGNFPGRFSGRQFSNSRSEMNVSTLELGDSALYLCASSLGTGSYNEQFFGPGTRLTVL.

The CDR3 DNA follows: TGCAGCGTTCTTATCACAGGGCAGGCTGAAGCTTTCTTT. Translated, it gives CSVLITGQAEAFF. The chain links TRBV29-1 to TRBJ1-1, with TRBD1 as a possible D gene (6 bases). The CDR3 length is 13 residues. V was trimmed by 5 bases and J by 6 bases, leaving 16 bases between them. Germline-derived CDR1 and CDR2 are SQVTM and ANQGSEA.

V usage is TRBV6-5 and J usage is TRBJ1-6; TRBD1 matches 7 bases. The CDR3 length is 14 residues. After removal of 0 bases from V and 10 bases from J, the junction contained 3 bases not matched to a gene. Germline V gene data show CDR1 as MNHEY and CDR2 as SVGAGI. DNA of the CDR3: TGTGCCAGCAGTTACTCGACAGGGAGGTCACCCCTCCACTTT. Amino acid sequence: CASSYSTGRSPLHF.

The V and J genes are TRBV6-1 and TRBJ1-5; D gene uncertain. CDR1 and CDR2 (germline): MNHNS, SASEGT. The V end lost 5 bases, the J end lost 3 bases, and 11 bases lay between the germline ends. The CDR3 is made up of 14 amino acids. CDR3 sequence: CASSKEGINQPQHF. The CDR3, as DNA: TGTGCCAGCAGTAAGGAGGGCATCAATCAGCCCCAGCATTTT.

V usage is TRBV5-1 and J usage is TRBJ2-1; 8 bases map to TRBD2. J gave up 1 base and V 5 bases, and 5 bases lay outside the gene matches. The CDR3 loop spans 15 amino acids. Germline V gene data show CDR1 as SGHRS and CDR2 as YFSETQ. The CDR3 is CASRASSGSYNEQFF. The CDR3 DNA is TGCGCCAGCAGGGCCTCTAGCGGGTCCTACAATGAGCAGTTCTTC. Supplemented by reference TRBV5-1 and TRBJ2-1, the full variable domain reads KAGVTQTPRYLIKTRGQQVTLSCSPISGHRSVSWYQQTPGQGLQFLFEYFSETQRNKGNFPGRFSGRQFSNSRSEMNVSTLELGDSALYLCASRASSGSYNEQFFGPGTRLTVL.

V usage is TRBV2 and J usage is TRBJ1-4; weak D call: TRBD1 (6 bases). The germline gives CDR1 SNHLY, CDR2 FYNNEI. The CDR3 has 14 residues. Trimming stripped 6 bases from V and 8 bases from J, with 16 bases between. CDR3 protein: CASSIQGWEEKLFF. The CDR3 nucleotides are TGTGCCAGCAGCATACAGGGCTGGGAGGAAAAACTGTTTTTT.

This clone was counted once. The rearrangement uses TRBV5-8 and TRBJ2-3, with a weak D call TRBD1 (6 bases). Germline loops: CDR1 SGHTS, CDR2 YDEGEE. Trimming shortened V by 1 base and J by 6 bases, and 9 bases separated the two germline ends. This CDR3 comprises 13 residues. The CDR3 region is CASSLNRVDTQYF. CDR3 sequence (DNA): TGTGCCAGCAGCTTGAACAGGGTGGATACGCAGTATTTT.

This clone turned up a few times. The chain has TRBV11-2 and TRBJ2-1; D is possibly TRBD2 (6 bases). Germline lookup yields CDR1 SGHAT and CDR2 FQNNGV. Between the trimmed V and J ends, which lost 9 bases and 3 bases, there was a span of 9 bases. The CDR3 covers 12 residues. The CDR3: CASSGHYNEQFF. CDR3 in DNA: TGTGCCAGTAGCGGACACTACAATGAGCAGTTCTTC.

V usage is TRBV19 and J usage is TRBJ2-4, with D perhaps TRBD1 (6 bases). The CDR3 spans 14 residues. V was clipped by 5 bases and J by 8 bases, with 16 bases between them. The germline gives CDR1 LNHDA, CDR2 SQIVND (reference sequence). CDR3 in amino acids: CASSLQGFADIQYF. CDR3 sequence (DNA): TGTGCCAGTAGTTTACAGGGTTTCGCGGACATTCAGTACTTC.

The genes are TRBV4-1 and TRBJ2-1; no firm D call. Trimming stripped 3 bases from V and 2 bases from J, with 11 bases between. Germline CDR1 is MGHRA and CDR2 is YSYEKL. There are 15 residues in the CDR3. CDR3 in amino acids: CASSQGLVAYNEQFF. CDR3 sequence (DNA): TGCGCCAGCAGCCAGGGCCTTGTGGCCTACAATGAGCAGTTCTTC.

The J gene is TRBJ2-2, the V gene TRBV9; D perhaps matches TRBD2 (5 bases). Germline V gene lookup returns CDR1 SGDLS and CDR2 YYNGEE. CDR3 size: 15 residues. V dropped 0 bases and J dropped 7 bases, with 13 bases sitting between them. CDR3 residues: CASSVGGGPYGELFF. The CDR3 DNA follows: TGTGCCAGCAGCGTAGGTGGCGGGCCTTACGGGGAGCTGTTTTTT.

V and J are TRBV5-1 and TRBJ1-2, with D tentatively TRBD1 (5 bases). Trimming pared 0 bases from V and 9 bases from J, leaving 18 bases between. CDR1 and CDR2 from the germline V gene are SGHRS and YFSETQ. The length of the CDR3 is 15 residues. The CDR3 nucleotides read TGCGCCAGCAGCTTGGGCGGGGCGGGTGGCTCAAGCTACACCTTC. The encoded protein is CASSLGGAGGSSYTF.

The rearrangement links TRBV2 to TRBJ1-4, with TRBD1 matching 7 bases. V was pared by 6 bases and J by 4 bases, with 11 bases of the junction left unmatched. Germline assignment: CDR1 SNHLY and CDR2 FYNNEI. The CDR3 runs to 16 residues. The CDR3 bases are TGTGCCAGCAGGAGGGGGACAGACCATCATAATGAAAAACTGTTTTTT. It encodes CASRRGTDHHNEKLFF.

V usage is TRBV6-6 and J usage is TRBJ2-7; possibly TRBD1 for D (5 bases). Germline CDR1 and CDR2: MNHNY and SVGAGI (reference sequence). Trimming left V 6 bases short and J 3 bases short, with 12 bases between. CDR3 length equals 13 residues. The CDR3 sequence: CASSPTVFYEQYF. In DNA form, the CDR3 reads TGTGCCAGCAGCCCGACAGTTTTCTACGAGCAGTACTTC.

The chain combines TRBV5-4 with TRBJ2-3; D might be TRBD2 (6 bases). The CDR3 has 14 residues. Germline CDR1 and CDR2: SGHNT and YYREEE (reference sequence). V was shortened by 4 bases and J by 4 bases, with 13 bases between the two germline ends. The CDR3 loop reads CASSRDFTSDTQYF. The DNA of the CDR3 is TGTGCCAGCAGCCGGGACTTCACCTCAGATACGCAGTATTTT.

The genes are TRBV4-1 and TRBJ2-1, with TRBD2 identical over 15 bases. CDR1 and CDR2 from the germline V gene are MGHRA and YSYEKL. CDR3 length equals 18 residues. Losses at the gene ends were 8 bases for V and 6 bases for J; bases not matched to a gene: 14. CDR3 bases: TGCGCCAGCTCCCAAGGACTAGCGGGGGGGCCCCACCCCAATGAGCAGTTCTTC. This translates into CASSQGLAGGPHPNEQFF.

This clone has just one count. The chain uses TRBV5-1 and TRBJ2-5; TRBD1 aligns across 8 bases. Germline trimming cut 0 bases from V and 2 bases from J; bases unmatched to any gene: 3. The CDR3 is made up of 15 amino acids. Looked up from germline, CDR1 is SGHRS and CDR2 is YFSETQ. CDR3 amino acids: CASSLGGTGQETQYF. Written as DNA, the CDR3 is TGCGCCAGCAGCTTGGGGGGGACAGGTCAAGAGACCCAGTACTTC.

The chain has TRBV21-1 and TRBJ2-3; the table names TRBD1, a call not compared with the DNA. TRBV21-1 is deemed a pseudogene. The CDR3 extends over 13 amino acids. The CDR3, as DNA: TGTGCCAGCAGCAACAGGGGCACAGATACGCAGTATTTT. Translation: CASSNRGTDTQYF.

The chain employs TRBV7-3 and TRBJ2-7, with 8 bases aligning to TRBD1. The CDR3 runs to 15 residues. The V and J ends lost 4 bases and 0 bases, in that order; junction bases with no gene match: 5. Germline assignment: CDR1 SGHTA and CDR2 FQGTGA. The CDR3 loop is CASSSQGAPSYEQYF. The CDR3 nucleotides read TGTGCCAGCAGCTCCCAGGGGGCTCCCTCCTACGAGCAGTACTTC. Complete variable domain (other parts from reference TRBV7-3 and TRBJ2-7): GAGVSQTPSNKVTEKGKYVELRCDPISGHTALYWYRQSLGQGPEFLIYFQGTGAADDSGLPNDRFFAVRPEGSVSTLKIQRTERGDSAVYLCASSSQGAPSYEQYFGPGTRLTVT.

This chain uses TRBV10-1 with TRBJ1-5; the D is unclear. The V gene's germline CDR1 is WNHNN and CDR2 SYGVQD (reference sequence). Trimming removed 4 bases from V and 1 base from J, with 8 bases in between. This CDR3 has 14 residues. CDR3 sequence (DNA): TGCGCCAGCAGTGGGCCGAGGAGCAATCAGCCCCAGCATTTT. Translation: CASSGPRSNQPQHF.

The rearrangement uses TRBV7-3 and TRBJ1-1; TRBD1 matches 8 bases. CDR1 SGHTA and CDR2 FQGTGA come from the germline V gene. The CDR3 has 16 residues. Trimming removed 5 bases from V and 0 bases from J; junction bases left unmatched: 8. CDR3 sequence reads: CASSQRAGGMNTEAFF. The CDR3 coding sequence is TGTGCCAGCAGCCAGAGGGCAGGGGGCATGAACACTGAAGCTTTCTTT.